These 20 T cell receptor beta chains came from one sample sequenced in a study. TCRdb processed the RT-PCR reads anew with MiXCR; each CDR3 protein has one entry. The sample consists of 650,000 to 800,000 distinct CDR3 sequences, about 14% of them appearing once. Sequenced material: memory CD4+ T cells from blood. The receptors were gathered from a female donor in good health, serving as a healthy control.

This clonotype was counted at least ten times. This sequence joins TRBV12-3 or TRBV12-4 and TRBJ2-2; 12 nucleotides line up with TRBD2. The junction had 5 bases not matched to a gene; V was cut back by 6 bases and J by 6 bases. The CDR3 totals 15 residues. CDR3 residues: CASRPGLAGAGELFF. CDR3 nucleotide sequence: TGTGCCAGCAGGCCGGGACTAGCGGGCGCCGGGGAGCTGTTTTTT.

The sample holds a few counts of this clonotype. The rearrangement links TRBV20-1 to TRBJ2-7, with TRBD2 matching over 10 bases. CDR1 is DFQATT, CDR2 SNEGSKA, per germline (reference sequence). CDR3 size: 14 residues. The V gene end was trimmed by 8 bases and the J gene end by 7 bases; junction bases not matched to a gene: 14. This CDR3 reads CSPRALAGVGEQYF. The DNA of the CDR3 is TGCAGTCCAAGGGCCCTAGCGGGAGTAGGGGAGCAGTACTTC.

The sample holds many counts of this clonotype. CDR3 nucleotides: TGTGCCAGCAGTTTATACTCGCGGACTAGCGGGAGCTACGAGCAGTACTTC. It encodes CASSLYSRTSGSYEQYF. The chain employs TRBV27 and TRBJ2-7, with TRBD2 identical over 13 bases. Looked up from germline, CDR1 is MNHEY and CDR2 is SMNVEV (reference sequence). This CDR3 has 17 residues. V dropped 1 base and J dropped 3; count of bases not matched to a gene: 6.

This clonotype was detected many times. This rearrangement joins TRBV27 to TRBJ1-1; D perhaps matches TRBD1 (5 bases). Trimming cost V 3 bases and J 5 bases, with 10 bases left between them. The CDR3 has 13 residues. Germline V CDR1 and CDR2: MNHEY, SMNVEV (reference sequence). In DNA, the CDR3 is TGTGCCAGCAGTTTTCAGGGCCGAACTGAAGCTTTCTTT. It yields the protein CASSFQGRTEAFF.

The chain employs TRBV6-1 and TRBJ2-7, with D perhaps TRBD1 (6 bases). Trimming took 4 bases from V and 0 from J, leaving 13 bases between them. The CDR3 is 15 residues long. CDR1 is MNHNS and CDR2 is SASEGT in the germline V gene. The CDR3 spells CASSAIGQSSYEQYF. The CDR3, as DNA: TGTGCCAGCAGTGCCATAGGACAGAGCTCCTACGAGCAGTACTTC.

This clonotype was detected many times. The CDR3 nucleotides are TGTGCCATCAGTGAGGGCCAGGACTTCTATGGCTACACCTTC. Protein: CAISEGQDFYGYTF. V is TRBV10-3 and J is TRBJ1-2, with D unresolved. V lost 2 bases, J lost 4 bases, and 11 bases lay in between. The CDR3 consists of 14 residues. The V gene's germline CDR1 is ENHRY and CDR2 SYGVKD.

The gene calls are TRBV7-9 and TRBJ2-3, with 7 bases fitting TRBD1. Germline V gene data show CDR1 as SEHNR and CDR2 as FQNEAQ (reference sequence). The CDR3 is 15 amino acids. With V trimmed by 1 base and J by 3 bases, 4 bases remained unmatched. The CDR3 here is CASSLGQGVTDTQYF. CDR3 in DNA: TGTGCCAGCAGCTTAGGCCAGGGGGTAACAGATACGCAGTATTTT.

This clonotype was counted many times. The chain links TRBV5-1 to TRBJ2-7; D gene unclear. The germline V and J ends were trimmed by 0 bases and 6 bases, with 10 bases remaining between them. This CDR3 spans 13 amino acids. Germline CDR1 is SGHRS and CDR2 is YFSETQ. DNA of the CDR3: TGCGCCAGCAGCTTGGCCGTAGAAAGCGAGCAGTACTTC. Its translation is CASSLAVESEQYF.

The rearrangement uses TRBV6-6 and TRBJ1-1, with D tentatively TRBD1 (6 bases). Germline CDR1 MNHNY, CDR2 SVGAGI (reference sequence). The CDR3 has 13 amino acids. Trimming left V 3 bases short and J 7 bases short, with 12 bases between. CDR3 in amino acids: CASSYLQGIEAFF. CDR3 DNA: TGTGCCAGCAGTTATCTCCAGGGGATTGAAGCTTTCTTT.

This clonotype was seen a handful of times. CDR3 in amino acids: CSARGGVNQPQHF. The DNA for the CDR3 is TGCAGTGCTAGGGGTGGTGTAAATCAGCCCCAGCATTTT. This chain links TRBV20-1 with TRBJ1-5, with no clear D. The germline V and J ends were trimmed by 3 bases and 4 bases, with 10 bases remaining between them. The CDR3 is made up of 13 amino acids. Germline CDR1 and CDR2: DFQATT and SNEGSKA (reference sequence).

The rearrangement uses TRBV12-3 or TRBV12-4 and TRBJ1-5; 8 nucleotides match TRBD1. After removal of 5 bases from V and 2 bases from J, the junction contained 8 bases not matched to a gene. The CDR3 covers 16 residues. The CDR3 loop is CASSKGQGGGNQPQHF. DNA of the CDR3: TGTGCCAGCAGTAAAGGACAGGGAGGGGGCAATCAGCCCCAGCATTTT.

This clonotype showed up many times. The gene calls are TRBV5-1 and TRBJ2-3; 7 bases align to TRBD1. The CDR3 is 14 residues long. V trimming: 8 bases; J trimming: 2 bases; junction bases outside the gene matches: 8. CDR1 and CDR2 (germline): SGHRS, YFSETQ. In DNA, the CDR3 is TGCGCCAGTAAGACAGGGAGTTTCACAGATACGCAGTATTTT. Translated: CASKTGSFTDTQYF.

The chain joins TRBV20-1 to TRBJ2-1; 12 positions match TRBD2. Germline-derived CDR1 and CDR2 are DFQATT and SNEGSKA (reference sequence). The CDR3 is 16 residues long. Losses at the gene ends were 5 bases for V and 1 base for J; bases not matched to a gene: 6. CDR3 nucleotide sequence: TGCAGTGCTGTTGCTAGCGGGAGGGCGTCCTACAATGAGCAGTTCTTC. Protein product: CSAVASGRASYNEQFF.

This clonotype was observed at least ten times. The J gene is TRBJ1-4, the V gene TRBV10-3; D is unclear. Per germline, CDR1 ENHRY and CDR2 SYGVKD. Trimming removed 0 bases from V and 8 bases from J, with 10 bases in between. The CDR3 consists of 14 residues. The CDR3 nucleotides are TGTGCCATCAGTGAGTCGGGTCCGACAGAAAAACTGTTTTTT. Its protein is CAISESGPTEKLFF.

A few counts support this clonotype. The CDR3 reads CASSPLLPGTGKNGELFF. For the CDR3, the DNA is TGTGCCAGCAGCCCGCTCTTACCTGGGACAGGGAAAAACGGGGAGCTGTTTTTT. The chain joins TRBV7-8 to TRBJ2-2; 9 bases are a match to TRBD1. CDR1 is SGHVS and CDR2 is FQNEAQ in the germline V gene. The CDR3 has 18 residues. V shed 5 bases and J 7 bases; nucleotides not matched to a gene: 17.

This clonotype was picked up many times. This rearrangement joins TRBV20-1 to TRBJ2-1, with D possibly called TRBD1 or TRBD2 (7 bases each). Trimming removed 3 bases from V and 2 bases from J, with 14 bases in between. Germline-derived CDR1 and CDR2 are DFQATT and SNEGSKA (reference sequence). This CDR3 region has 15 residues. Written as DNA, the CDR3 is TGCAGTGCTAGCCTACAGGGGAGGGCCTACAATGAGCAGTTCTTC. It specifies CSASLQGRAYNEQFF.

There are many counts of this clonotype. The chain has TRBV7-2 and TRBJ2-7, with D possibly TRBD1 on 6 matching bases. The length of the CDR3 is 16 residues. Germline V gene sequence: CDR1 SGHTA, CDR2 FQGNSA. V was pared by 3 bases and J by 0 bases, with 15 bases between. The CDR3 sequence is CASSFLLQGSSYEQYF. The CDR3 DNA follows: TGTGCCAGCAGCTTCCTACTACAGGGTTCCTCCTACGAGCAGTACTTC.

The chain recombines TRBV12-3 or TRBV12-4 with TRBJ2-2, with 9 bases aligning to TRBD1. The CDR3 is 15 amino acids. With 4 bases clipped from V and 7 bases from J, the junction kept 7 bases outside the gene matches. Written as DNA, the CDR3 is TGTGCCAGCAGTTGGGGACAGGGACGATTCGGGGAGCTGTTTTTT. This translates into CASSWGQGRFGELFF.

This clonotype was recorded at least ten times. This rearrangement joins TRBV6-5 to TRBJ2-1; 15 positions agree with TRBD2. Per the germline V gene, CDR1 is MNHEY and CDR2 is SVGAGI. This CDR3 has 22 amino acids. The J segment lost 1 base and the V segment lost 7 bases, leaving 20 bases of the junction unmatched. The CDR3, as DNA: TGTGCCAGCAAGTTCCGTTACTTGGGACTAGCGGGGGGCCGGGGGTCCTACAATGAGCAGTTCTTC. Residues: CASKFRYLGLAGGRGSYNEQFF.

Ten or more counts support this clonotype. The chain has TRBV20-1 and TRBJ2-2, with 10 bases matching TRBD2. Germline V CDR1 and CDR2: DFQATT, SNEGSKA (reference sequence). After removal of 6 bases from V and 3 bases from J, the junction contained 10 bases not matched to a gene. The CDR3 length is 16 residues. CDR3 amino acids: CSAPSGTSDDTGELFF. The CDR3 nucleotides are TGCAGTGCCCCGTCCGGGACTAGCGACGACACCGGGGAGCTGTTTTTT.